These T cell receptor beta chains were read from a single sample in a study of control samples from healthy donors and cancer patients. Using immunoSEQ multiplex PCR, the repertoire was profiled, and TCRdb retains in-frame clones only, with some absent. The sample contains almost 90,000 clones, around nine tenths of which appear only once. Material: blood. These TCRs come from a man aged 25-40 years in good health. CDR3s include the opening cysteine and the closing phenylalanine or tryptophan. Fields, in order: CDR3 DNA, CDR3 protein, V gene, D gene, J gene, clone size. D genes are given only for firm matches. Clone size, where shown, is once, few, many, or a class for clones that have expanded.

TGTGCCAGCAGTTTATCGCAGGGCAGGGGGCTGTCAAATAATTCACCCCTCCACTTT	CASSLSQGRGLSNNSPLHF	TRBV27	TRBD1	TRBJ1-6	-
TGTGCCAGCAGCTCCGGGACATTTTCACGCGATGAGCAGTTCTTC	CASSSGTFSRDEQFF	TRBV7-9	-	TRBJ2-1	few
TGTGCCAGCAGCCCTCCCAGCGGGGGGGCCTACGAGCAGTACTTC	CASSPPSGGAYEQYF	TRBV7-9	TRBD2	TRBJ2-7	-
TGTGCCAGCAGCTTGGCCACAGGGTTCGGAAACACCATATATTTT	CASSLATGFGNTIYF	TRBV5-8	-	TRBJ1-3	-
TGTGCCAGCAGCCCGCGGGGCCCCGCTAGCGGGGGGTACAATGAGCAGTTCTTC	CASSPRGPASGGYNEQFF	TRBV7-9	TRBD2	TRBJ2-1	-
TGTGCCAGCAGCACGGGACTAGCGGGGGGCCCGAACACCGGGGAGCTGTTTTTT	CASSTGLAGGPNTGELFF	TRBV7-6	TRBD2	TRBJ2-2	-
TGTGCCAGTAGTCCCTTCGGGACAAAATTCGCGGGCACTGAAGCTTTCTTT	CASSPFGTKFAGTEAFF	TRBV19	-	TRBJ1-1	once
TGTGCCAGCAGTTACCTTACAAACGCGGCGAACACTGAAGCTTTCTTT	CASSYLTNAANTEAFF	TRBV6-5	-	TRBJ1-1	-
TGTGCCAGCAGCCCTCCGCCGGGAGCGGCGGATGAAAAACTGTTTTTT	CASSPPPGAADEKLFF	TRBV5-4	-	TRBJ1-4	-
TGTGCCAGCAGTGAAGGACAGGGTTGGAACACTGAAGCTTTCTTT	CASSEGQGWNTEAFF	TRBV2	TRBD1	TRBJ1-1	-
TGTGCCAGCAGCTTAGGGTTCGGGCTGAACACTGAAGCTTTCTTT	CASSLGFGLNTEAFF	TRBV11-2	-	TRBJ1-1	-
TGCGCCAGCAGCTTGGACACTTTGAACACTGAAGCTTTCTTT	CASSLDTLNTEAFF	TRBV5-1	-	TRBJ1-1	-
TGTGCCAGCTCACCACCTCTCGGGCAGGGCAAATACAATGAGCAGTTCTTC	CASSPPLGQGKYNEQFF	TRBV18	-	TRBJ2-1	-
TGCGCCAGCAGCTTGGCGGGGATATCCACTGAAGCTTTCTTT	CASSLAGISTEAFF	TRBV5-1	-	TRBJ1-1	-
TGTGCCAGTAGTATCCGAGGGGAACCGAACACTGAAGCTTTCTTT	CASSIRGEPNTEAFF	TRBV19	-	TRBJ1-1	-
TGTGCCAGCAGTCTTCTAGGACAGGGGCGTTCTAATGAAGCTTTCTTT	CASSLLGQGRSNEAFF	TRBV27	TRBD1	TRBJ1-1	-
TGTGCCTGGGGCCAGAGGGGGCCTCGTGGCTACACCTTC	CAWGQRGPRGYTF	TRBV30	TRBD1	TRBJ1-2	-
TGTGCCAGCAGCCCAGATGGGCCAGATACGCAGTATTTT	CASSPDGPDTQYF	TRBV11-1	-	TRBJ2-3	-
TGTGCCAGCAGCACCGGACAGGGCGGGGATGAAAAACTGTTTTTT	CASSTGQGGDEKLFF	TRBV9	TRBD1	TRBJ1-4	-
TGTGCCAGCAGCCCGACAGGGAGCAATCAGCCCCAGCATTTT	CASSPTGSNQPQHF	TRBV7-9	TRBD1	TRBJ1-5	-
TGTGCCAGCAGTGAAAGTCTGTGGTCTAATGAAAAACTGTTTTTT	CASSESLWSNEKLFF	TRBV6-1	-	TRBJ1-4	-
TGTGCCAGCAGTTATGGGCTAGGACCGGGTGGCTACACCTTC	CASSYGLGPGGYTF	TRBV6-5	-	TRBJ1-2	-
TGTGCCAGCAGTTACGTGCGGGGGGGGCCGAATGAGCAGTTCTTC	CASSYVRGGPNEQFF	TRBV6-5	TRBD2	TRBJ2-1	-
TGTGCCAGTAGTATGAAACGGGGCAATACCTACAATGAGCAGTTCTTC	CASSMKRGNTYNEQFF	TRBV19	-	TRBJ2-1	-
TGCGCCAGCAGTCAATCGGACAGAGGGAATGGCTACACCTTC	CASSQSDRGNGYTF	TRBV23-1	-	TRBJ1-2	-
TGTGCCAGCCGAATTAAGGGACAGGTGAACACTGAAGCTTTCTTT	CASRIKGQVNTEAFF	TRBV21-1	-	TRBJ1-1	-
TGTGCCAGCAGCTTAGGGGACAGGGAGTCGGAGACCCAGTACTTC	CASSLGDRESETQYF	TRBV7-2	TRBD1	TRBJ2-5	-
TGCGCCACCCGACCCGGCCAGGGGTCCTACGAGCAGTACTTC	CATRPGQGSYEQYF	TRBV23-1	-	TRBJ2-7	-
TGTGCCAGCAGCTCTAACAGGGGGGGTGGCTACACCTTC	CASSSNRGGGYTF	TRBV5-4	TRBD1	TRBJ1-2	-
TGTGCCAGTCCCCGGGACACAGGCAACCCAAACTATGGCTACACCTTC	CASPRDTGNPNYGYTF	TRBV7-9	-	TRBJ1-2	-
TGTGCCAGTAGGAGGTCCGGGACACCTAGAAACACCGGGGAGCTGTTTTTT	CASRRSGTPRNTGELFF	TRBV19	-	TRBJ2-2	once
TGTGCCAGCAGTCCCTGGACGGTTCCCAACTCCTACAATGAGCAGTTCTTC	CASSPWTVPNSYNEQFF	TRBV6-2/TRBV6-3	-	TRBJ2-1	-
TGTGCCAGCAGTTTACGATCGACAGCAGGCTATGGCTACACCTTC	CASSLRSTAGYGYTF	TRBV5-8	-	TRBJ1-2	few
TGTGCCAGCAGTCCTTACAGGGCCGGAGATACGCAGTATTTT	CASSPYRAGDTQYF	TRBV28	-	TRBJ2-3	-
TGCAGCGTTGGCCCAGCGGGGGGGCGGGGAGATACGCAGTATTTT	CSVGPAGGRGDTQYF	TRBV29-1	TRBD2	TRBJ2-3	-
TGTGCCAGCAGCCGCCGAGGGGGGGGCTACACTGAGCAGTTCTTC	CASSRRGGGYTEQFF	TRBV3-1/TRBV3-2	-	TRBJ2-1	-
TGTGCCAGCAGTTACGCGGGCTCGCAAAACATTCAGTACTTC	CASSYAGSQNIQYF	TRBV6-2/TRBV6-3	-	TRBJ2-4	few
TGTGCCAGCAGTGAATGGGCCTCTGGAAACACCATATATTTT	CASSEWASGNTIYF	TRBV6-1	-	TRBJ1-3	-
TGTGCCAGCAGTCAAGGGGGGCTAGGGGTGGAGACCCAGTACTTC	CASSQGGLGVETQYF	TRBV27	-	TRBJ2-5	-
TGTGCCATCAGTGAGTCAGGGGGATATGGCTACACCTTC	CAISESGGYGYTF	TRBV10-3	-	TRBJ1-2	-
TGCAGCGTTGAAGATGCATCCAGGGTCTATGGCTACACCTTC	CSVEDASRVYGYTF	TRBV29-1	-	TRBJ1-2	-
TGCGCCAGCAGCCTGAGACAGGCAGGGTCCTACAATGAGCAGTTCTTC	CASSLRQAGSYNEQFF	TRBV5-1	-	TRBJ2-1	-